This T cell receptor beta chain comes out of a study of shared clonotypes between healthy human individuals. General study results and limits: In this cohort, only blood was sampled, and tissue repertoires likely differ.

Germline V gene data show CDR1 as SGHRS and CDR2 as YFSETQ. This CDR3 spans 15 amino acids. Trimming removed 4 bases at V and 5 bases at J, with 16 bases between. To note about this clone: The antigen remains undetermined.

Per the original methods: Filtering differed since immunoSEQ provided only junctions, with no quality scores. Libraries were prepared by immunoSEQ multiplex PCR; TCRdb keeps only in-frame clonotypes and omits some of them. V and J calls and clone size are as listed in that table; D and trimming were resolved from the DNA. The sample comprises around 510,000 clones, around 80% of which are singletons, and around 12% rests with the top ten. What was sequenced was PBMCs. The source is a woman between 35 and 50 years old in good health. Some clones in this sample may be carry-over from other donors' samples. The chain links TRBV5-1 to TRBJ2-1; D is possibly TRBD1 or TRBD2 (5 bases each). The CDR3 DNA sequence: TGCGCCAGCAGCCTTTCCTCCGGGACCAACAATGAGCAGTTCTTC. This encodes CASSLSSGTNNEQFF.